This T cell receptor (beta chain) stems from a study of cytotoxic CD8 clonotypes in ibrutinib-treated CLL. At the level of the study: The patient breakdown showed some eleven relapsed/refractory and around 16 treatment-naive cases, with under 18 IGHV unmutated.

Here immunoSEQ multiplex PCR was the method, and the copy in TCRdb shows in-frame clones only, minus some. The table has 150,000 to 200,000 clones, roughly 72% seen once. Losses at the gene ends were 7 bases for V and 7 bases for J; bases not matched to a gene: 6. Germline CDR1 and CDR2: SQVTM and ANQGSEA. The CDR3 loop spans 14 amino acids. Comment on this clone: Its target is not known.

Findings and caveats of the study: Public clonotypes, found uncommonly, either contracted or stayed stable on treatment. Baseline-level clonality went beyond age-matched healthy donors and moved in step with circulating CD8+ T-cell counts.

This sequence was found in a human donor with chronic lymphocytic leukemia. The chain links TRBV29-1 to TRBJ2-1; TRBD2 matches 14 bases. This specimen consisted of PBMCs, obtained after 24 months of ibrutinib treatment. The CDR3 here is CSGWTSGRPNEQFF. CDR3 nucleotides: TGCAGCGGCTGGACTAGCGGGAGGCCGAATGAGCAGTTCTTC.